These T cell receptor beta chains were read from a single sample in a study of blood T cells in healthy people across ages. TCRdb ran MiXCR on the 5' RACE reads and lists one entry per CDR3 protein. The table shows 1.5 million to 2 million distinct CDR3 sequences, with about two fifths occurring only once. The sequencing sample was made of blood. These receptors were taken from a human donor in good health. Both conserved end residues are part of each CDR3. A D gene is named only where the DNA matches it firmly. The size of a clone is reported for some rows only, either as once, few or many, or as a class for expanded clones.

>TRBD2|TRBJ2-1|.|17|TRBV13
TGTGCCAGCAGCTTCTTTTGGCGGGGGGGCCATGTGAGTGAGCAGTTCTTC
CASSFFWRGGHVSEQFF
>TRBD2|TRBJ2-5|.|15|TRBV20-1
TGCAGTGCCACTAGCGGGGGGTTTTGGGGGGAGACCCAGGACTTC
CSATSGGFWGETQDF
>.|TRBJ2-5|.|13|TRBV25-1
TGTGCCAGCAGGGAAGGGGTTCTGGAGACCCAGTACTTC
CASREGVLETQYF
>.|TRBJ1-2|many|13|TRBV6-6
TGTGCCAGCAGCTCTCAGGGGCACTATGGCTACACCTTC
CASSSQGHYGYTF
>TRBD2|TRBJ2-7|.|16|TRBV7-2
TGTGCCAGCAGCTTAAGATCGCGCGGGGGGAATTACGAGCAGTACTTC
CASSLRSRGGNYEQYF
>.|TRBJ1-2|many|18|TRBV4-1
TGCGCCAGCAGCCAAGAGGGCAAAGGGACGCCCTCTAACTATGGCTACACCTTC
CASSQEGKGTPSNYGYTF
>.|TRBJ2-7|few|13|TRBV28
TGTGCCAGCAGTAACCTTCGAAGGTACGAGCAGTACTTC
CASSNLRRYEQYF
>.|TRBJ1-5|many|15|TRBV12-3/TRBV12-4
TGTGCCAGCAGTTTGGGTAAGGCACGCAATCAGCCCCAGCATTTT
CASSLGKARNQPQHF
>TRBD2|TRBJ2-7|few|14|TRBV12-3/TRBV12-4
TGTGCCAGCTCCTCTAGCGGGGCCTCCTACGAGCAGTACTTC
CASSSSGASYEQYF
>TRBD1|TRBJ1-5|few|13|TRBV6-2/TRBV6-3
TGTGCCAGCAGGTGGACAGGTTATCAGCCCCAGCATTTT
CASRWTGYQPQHF
>TRBD2|TRBJ2-3|.|15|TRBV12-3/TRBV12-4
TGTGCCAGCAGGAGCGGGGGACTAAGCACAGATACGCAGTATTTT
CASRSGGLSTDTQYF
>.|TRBJ2-1|.|13|TRBV21-1
TGTGCCAGCAGCAAATTTGGTTACAATGAGCAGTTCTTC
CASSKFGYNEQFF
>.|TRBJ2-7|.|15|TRBV4-1
TGCGCCAGCAGCCAAGAGGATGGGGACAACTACGAGCAGTACTTC
CASSQEDGDNYEQYF
>.|TRBJ2-7|.|14|TRBV6-2/TRBV6-3
TGTGCCAGCAGTCGACGATTGGAACACTACGAGCAGTACTTC
CASSRRLEHYEQYF
>.|TRBJ2-7|.|12|TRBV5-6
TGTGCCAGCAGGTATGGGAACCGCGAGCAGTACTTC
CASRYGNREQYF
>TRBD2|TRBJ2-5|many|14|TRBV4-3
TGCGCCAGCAGCCAATCGGGGGGGCGAGAGACCCAGTACTTC
CASSQSGGRETQYF
>TRBD1|TRBJ1-4|few|16|TRBV15
TGTGCCACCAGCAGAGCAGGACAGGGGATAAATGAAAAACTGTTTTTT
CATSRAGQGINEKLFF
>.|TRBJ1-2|few|13|TRBV7-2
TGTGCCAGCAGCGCCGACAGGCGAAATGGCTACACCTTC
CASSADRRNGYTF
>.|TRBJ1-5|.|13|TRBV15
TGTGCCACCAGCAGAGATCAGGGTCAGCCCCAGCATTTT
CATSRDQGQPQHF
>TRBD2|TRBJ2-1|.|18|TRBV20-1
TGCAGTGCTAGAGATCCGCGGGGGGCTTCTATCTCCTACAATGAGCAGTTCTTC
CSARDPRGASISYNEQFF
>.|TRBJ2-7|once|13|TRBV7-2
TGTGCCAGCGGCGCAGGGGCCTACTACGAGCAGTACTTC
CASGAGAYYEQYF
>.|TRBJ2-4|.|14|TRBV7-9
TGTGCCAGCAGTCCCTTCGGGACACCGGGGGAGCAGTACTTC
CASSPFGTPGEQYF
>.|TRBJ1-1|few|15|TRBV6-2/TRBV6-3
TGTGCCAGCAGTTACGCGGGCAGGATTTGGACTGAAGCTTTCTTT
CASSYAGRIWTEAFF
>.|TRBJ1-2|.|12|TRBV29-1
TGCAGCGTTGATGAGGCCACCTATGGCTACACCTTC
CSVDEATYGYTF
>TRBD2|TRBJ2-5|.|15|TRBV20-1
TGCAGTGCTAGAGTAATGGGACTACCCCAGGAGACCCAGTACTTC
CSARVMGLPQETQYF
>.|TRBJ1-1|.|17|TRBV11-1
TGTGCCAGCAGCTTAGCGGGGATAGGGATCATGAACACTGAAGCTTTCTTT
CASSLAGIGIMNTEAFF
>.|TRBJ2-3|.|14|TRBV5-1
TGCGCCAGCAGCTTGGACAGGGTACGGGATACGCAGTATTTT
CASSLDRVRDTQYF
>.|TRBJ1-1|few|15|TRBV11-1
TGTGCCAGCAGCTTAGCGCTGGGAGGTCCCACTGAAGCTTTCTTT
CASSLALGGPTEAFF
>TRBD1|TRBJ2-6|.|17|TRBV24-1
TGTGCCACCAGTGATGCACAGGGGGCGGCCGGGGCCAACGTCCTGACTTTC
CATSDAQGAAGANVLTF
>.|TRBJ2-1|.|15|TRBV20-1
TGCAGTGCTAGAGATCGAGGGTATACCCACAATGAGCAGTTCTTC
CSARDRGYTHNEQFF
>.|TRBJ1-6|.|14|TRBV29-1
TGCAGCGTCAGAACAGGAGCTTATAATTCACCCCTCCACTTT
CSVRTGAYNSPLHF
>.|TRBJ2-1|few|17|TRBV5-1
TGCGCCAGCAGCCGATTCTGGGGGCAGAGCTCCTACAATGAGCAGTTCTTC
CASSRFWGQSSYNEQFF
>.|TRBJ2-7|.|15|TRBV7-8
TGTGCCAGCAGAGAGGGGCTGGGTGTTACATACGAGCAGTACTTC
CASREGLGVTYEQYF
>.|TRBJ2-1|.|15|TRBV7-9
TGTGCCAGCAGCGCAAGGACAGCGGCCAACAATGAGCAGTTCTTC
CASSARTAANNEQFF
>TRBD2|TRBJ2-7|few|17|TRBV10-3
TGTGCCATCAGTGAGTCAACCGTGGGGAGGGGTAAACACGAGCAGTACTTC
CAISESTVGRGKHEQYF
>.|TRBJ2-1|few|11|TRBV10-3
TGTGCCATCAGAAGTAACAATGAGCAGTTCTTC
CAIRSNNEQFF
>.|TRBJ1-2|few|12|TRBV7-9
TGTGCGCGGGGCAGGCTAGACTATGGCTACACCTTC
CARGRLDYGYTF
>TRBD2|TRBJ2-3|many|15|TRBV5-1
TGCGCCAGTGGGTCCCGCCTAGCGGACACAGATACGCAGTATTTT
CASGSRLADTDTQYF
>TRBD2|TRBJ2-7|.|14|TRBV3-1
TGTGCCCCCGGCGATGGACTAGCGGGGGACGAGCAGTACTTC
CAPGDGLAGDEQYF
>.|TRBJ2-5|.|14|TRBV7-9
TGTGCCAGCAGCTTCTCACTGTCCCAAGAGACCCAGTACTTC
CASSFSLSQETQYF
>.|TRBJ2-3|few|15|TRBV4-1
TGCGCCAGCAGCCAAGGCCGATTTAGCACAGATACGCAGTATTTT
CASSQGRFSTDTQYF
>TRBD2|TRBJ2-1|few|16|TRBV9
TGTGCCAGCAGCCGGACTAGCGGGGGTAGTATCGATGAGCAGTTCTTC
CASSRTSGGSIDEQFF
>.|TRBJ2-3|.|13|TRBV20-1
TGCAGTGCTAGACTTTCAGGGGCAGATACGCAGTATTTT
CSARLSGADTQYF
>.|TRBJ2-7|.|14|TRBV15
TGTGCCACCAGCAGAGGCAGGGACTCCTACGAGCAGTACTTC
CATSRGRDSYEQYF
>.|TRBJ1-2|few|17|TRBV7-9
TGTGCCAGCAGCTTATCTTGGGGGAATTCAGCGGCGGAGGGCTACACCTTC
CASSLSWGNSAAEGYTF
>TRBD1|TRBJ1-6|few|12|TRBV29-1
TGCAGCGTCGGGACAGGGGACGCACCCCTCCACTTT
CSVGTGDAPLHF
>TRBD2|TRBJ2-3|.|16|TRBV2
TGTGCCAGCACCTTGAACAGGGCAGCGGGGGGAGATACGCAGTATTTT
CASTLNRAAGGDTQYF
>.|TRBJ2-7|few|16|TRBV3-1
TGTGCCAGCAGCCCGCGATTCAGGGGAAGCTCCTACGAGCAGTACTTC
CASSPRFRGSSYEQYF
>.|TRBJ2-2|.|14|TRBV3-1
TGTGCCAGCAGCCAAGGGTCCAACACCGGGGAGCTGTTTTTT
CASSQGSNTGELFF
>.|TRBJ2-3|.|16|TRBV12-3/TRBV12-4
TGTGCCAGCAGTTCGGGACGCACAGCTAGCACAGATACGCAGTATTTT
CASSSGRTASTDTQYF
>.|TRBJ1-5|.|14|TRBV7-8
TGTGCCAGCAGAGGAGAGTATAGCAATCAGCCCCAGCATTTT
CASRGEYSNQPQHF
>.|TRBJ1-4|.|14|TRBV4-3
TGCGCCAGCAGCCAAGAGGCAGCTAATGAAAAACTGTTTTTT
CASSQEAANEKLFF
>.|TRBJ1-5|few|15|TRBV20-1
TGCAGTGCTAGGGGGTCAGTCTATAGCAATCAGCCCCAGCATTTT
CSARGSVYSNQPQHF
>TRBD1|TRBJ1-2|.|15|TRBV4-3
TGCGCCAGCAGCCAAGCCCGGACAGGGGGCTGGGGCTACACCTTC
CASSQARTGGWGYTF
>.|TRBJ2-1|.|13|TRBV6-5
TGTGCCAGCAGGTACTCGGCCTACAATGAGCAGTTCTTC
CASRYSAYNEQFF